The 4 T cell receptor beta chains presented below share a single source sample, sequenced in a study of shared clonotypes between healthy human individuals. As defined, naive CD8 cells were CD45RO-negative and positively selected for CCR7, with terminally differentiated effector memory CD45RA+ cells excluded. Sequenced by immunoSEQ multiplex PCR; TCRdb stores in-frame clones only, minus some. The sample has about 610,000 clones; approximately 96% are singletons. The specimen was naive CD8+ T cells sorted from blood. The source is a woman aged 25 to 45 in good health.

The chain recombines TRBV9 with TRBJ2-2; D unresolved. The CDR3 sequence is 12 residues long. Trimming stripped 1 base from V and 7 bases from J, with 5 bases between. Germline CDR1 SGDLS, CDR2 YYNGEE. The DNA for the CDR3 is TGTGCCAGCAGCGTATATGGCGGGGAGCTGTTTTTT. Protein: CASSVYGGELFF.

This clone occurred once. The chain uses TRBV9 and TRBJ1-2; D uncertain. In germline, CDR1 is SGDLS, CDR2 YYNGEE. This CDR3 has 15 amino acids. The ends were cut back, 2 bases at V and 6 bases at J, with 17 bases in the middle. The chain's CDR3 is CASSVDGLPENGYTF. In DNA form, the CDR3 reads TGTGCCAGCAGCGTGGACGGCCTCCCGGAAAATGGCTACACCTTC.

V and J are TRBV5-4 and TRBJ2-3; perhaps TRBD2 as D (5 bases). CDR1 SGHNT and CDR2 YYREEE come from the germline V gene (reference sequence). The length of the CDR3 is 15 residues. V was cut by 3 bases and J by 2 bases, with 13 bases left in between. The CDR3 DNA follows: TGTGCCAGCAGCTCTCAAGGGAGATACACAGATACGCAGTATTTT. Translation gives CASSSQGRYTDTQYF.

A word on this clone: This CDR3 is also generated by other DNA sequences in the sample. This chain links TRBV27 with TRBJ1-1; D uncertain. V was cut by 3 bases and J by 1 base, with 6 bases left in between. There are 13 residues in the CDR3. Per germline, CDR1 MNHEY and CDR2 SMNVEV (reference sequence). CDR3 region: CASSFSGNTEAFF. The CDR3 region has the DNA TGTGCCAGCAGTTTTTCAGGGAACACTGAAGCTTTCTTT.